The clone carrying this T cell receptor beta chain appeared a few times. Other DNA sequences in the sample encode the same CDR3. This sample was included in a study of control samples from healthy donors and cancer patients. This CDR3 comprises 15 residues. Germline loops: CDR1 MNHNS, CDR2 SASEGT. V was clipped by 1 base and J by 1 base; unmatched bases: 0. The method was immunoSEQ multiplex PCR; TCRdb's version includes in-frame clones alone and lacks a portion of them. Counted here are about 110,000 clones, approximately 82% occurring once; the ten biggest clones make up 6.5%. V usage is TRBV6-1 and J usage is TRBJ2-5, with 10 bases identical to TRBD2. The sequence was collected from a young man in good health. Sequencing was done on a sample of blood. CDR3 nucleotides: TGTGCCAGCAGTGAAGTAGCGGGGGGCCAAGAGACCCAGTACTTC. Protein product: CASSEVAGGQETQYF.